This is a list of T cell receptor beta chains from one sample in a study of vaccination effects on CD4 cells after COVID-19. The method was immunoSEQ multiplex PCR; TCRdb's version includes in-frame clones alone and lacks a portion of them. The table shows some 50,000 clones, with approximately 70% occurring only once. These receptors' targets are unknown. The source material was CD4+ T cells from PBMCs cultured without peptide, sampled before COVID-19 vaccination. The receptor set was obtained from a human donor who received a COVID-19 vaccine. The CDR3 runs from the conserved cysteine through the conserved F or W.

J,V,CDR3
TRBJ2-5,TRBV5-1,CASSVGSSGSRETQYF
TRBJ1-5,TRBV5-6,CASSLARGQPQHF
TRBJ1-3,TRBV5-1,CASSLGTFSGNTIYF
TRBJ2-1,TRBV5-4,CASSLLGTLYNEQFF
TRBJ2-2,TRBV27,CASSLRRVSGELFF
TRBJ2-7,TRBV5-1,CASSLAAGTGFPYEQYF
TRBJ2-5,TRBV9,CASSRGETQYF
TRBJ2-1,TRBV21-1,CASSKALNGASGGEQFF
TRBJ1-6,TRBV9,CASSEGQTYNSPLHF
TRBJ1-1,TRBV30,CAWSVWGAEAFF
TRBJ2-5,TRBV5-1,CASSTGRLQETQYF
TRBJ1-1,TRBV15,CATSRGKTGTEAFF
TRBJ2-5,TRBV7-9,CASSLGRVVGETQYF
TRBJ1-3,TRBV6-1,CASSKGTRAFGNTIYF
TRBJ1-2,TRBV7-2,CASSLGQGNGYTF
TRBJ1-5,TRBV19,CASSSSETGDRQHF
TRBJ1-1,TRBV19,CASSILRNTEAFF
TRBJ1-1,TRBV6-5,CASSYRPLNTEAFF
TRBJ1-3,TRBV6-1,CASSEPVWLAGADTIYF
TRBJ2-6,TRBV9,CASSSDRSSGANVLTF
TRBJ2-7,TRBV7-2,CASSPPGPEQYF
TRBJ2-1,TRBV29-1,CSVEDVGTAGYNEQFF
TRBJ2-2,TRBV6-5,CASTLRGRELFF
TRBJ1-5,TRBV5-5,CASSPRGGRSVNQPQHF
TRBJ1-2,TRBV9,CASSVGGGANYGYTF
TRBJ1-1,TRBV29-1,CSVGALNTEAFF
TRBJ2-1,TRBV15,CATSPKQGGYNEQFF
TRBJ1-6,TRBV7-9,CASSLERVSSPLHF
TRBJ1-2,TRBV5-1,CASSSGTRGNYGYTF
TRBJ2-1,TRBV24-1,CATSDPGPSGNNEQFF
TRBJ1-1,TRBV19,CASSVRDRHTEAFF
TRBJ2-3,TRBV3-1/TRBV3-2,CASSQKLLSGGGTDTQYF
TRBJ2-7,TRBV19,CASSIEGGPYEQYF
TRBJ2-2,TRBV7-6,CASSLGTGGYTGELFF
TRBJ2-1,TRBV5-1,CASSIGSENEQFF
TRBJ2-1,TRBV19,CASSGRGYNEQFF
TRBJ1-2,TRBV28,CASSRRTGGRGYTF
TRBJ2-1,TRBV10-3,CAVSTIGEQFF
TRBJ2-6,TRBV6-6,CASSHSGGALYGANVLTF
TRBJ2-1,TRBV5-1,CASSLLGPPQDEQFF
TRBJ2-1,TRBV5-1,CASSDQGYNEQFF
TRBJ2-7,TRBV18,CASSPRATGYSSYEQYF
TRBJ2-3,TRBV18,CASSPGTSGFTDTQYF
TRBJ1-2,TRBV7-2,CASSLSGGEGYTF
TRBJ2-7,TRBV5-1,CASRYLRERHEQYF
TRBJ1-2,TRBV11-2,CASSPGQGNYGYTF
TRBJ2-7,TRBV7-2,CASSPSGLRNYEQYF
TRBJ2-2,TRBV4-2,CASSQETGRTGELFF
TRBJ2-3,TRBV19,CASSKQQTDTQYF
TRBJ2-1,TRBV6-2/TRBV6-3,CASSYSQPVYNEQFF
TRBJ2-5,TRBV12-3/TRBV12-4,CASSFRGGETQYF
TRBJ2-5,TRBV3-1/TRBV3-2,CASSQSWDTTQYF